Listed below are T cell receptor beta chains from one sample, sequenced in a study of T cells in localized non-small cell lung cancer. The data were produced by immunoSEQ multiplex PCR, yet TCRdb's version contains in-frame clones alone and is incomplete. The top ten clones hold approximately 5.2% of a sample with 61,000 or so clones, roughly 85% of them seen once. This specimen was peripheral blood, taken before any cancer treatment. The receptors derive from a woman aged 40 to 75 with stage I lung adenocarcinoma. Each CDR3 is given with its conserved first and last residue. A D gene is named only where the DNA matches it firmly. The size of a clone is reported for some rows only, either as once, few or many, or as a class for expanded clones.

TRBV4-3	once	NA	20	TRBJ2-1	TGCGCCAGCAGCCAAGATTCCAGCCAGAAGTCGGTCCTAACGCACAATGAGCAGTTCTTC	CASSQDSSQKSVLTHNEQFF
TRBV5-1	NA	NA	14	TRBJ1-4	TGCGCCAGCAGCCTCGGGACGGAGCTTGAAAAACTGTTTTTT	CASSLGTELEKLFF
TRBV9	NA	NA	15	TRBJ2-5	TGTGCCAGCAGCGTGGACGGACGGACTAAAGAGACCCAGTACTTC	CASSVDGRTKETQYF
TRBV5-1	NA	NA	14	TRBJ1-2	TGCGCCAGCAGCTACGGACAGACTAACTATGGCTACACCTTC	CASSYGQTNYGYTF
TRBV28	NA	TRBD2	15	TRBJ2-5	TGTGCCAGCAGCCCCGGGACTAGCGGACAAGAGACCCAGTACTTC	CASSPGTSGQETQYF
TRBV19	NA	TRBD1	16	TRBJ2-1	TGTGCCAGTAGTCCCCGGACAGGGACACCCCTAAATGAGCAGTTCTTC	CASSPRTGTPLNEQFF
TRBV5-1	NA	NA	14	TRBJ1-4	TGCGCCAGCAGCTCGGGAGGAACTAATGAAAAACTGTTTTTT	CASSSGGTNEKLFF
TRBV2	NA	NA	12	TRBJ1-2	TGTGCCAGCAGTGAAGACCGTTATGGCTACACCTTC	CASSEDRYGYTF
TRBV21-1	NA	NA	16	TRBJ2-5	TGTGCCAGCAGCAGAGGGGGACAACCGCTCCAAGAGACCCAGTACTTC	CASSRGGQPLQETQYF
TRBV13	NA	TRBD1	16	TRBJ2-7	TGTGCCAGCAGCTCGACAGGGTGGCGGAATGACTACGAGCAGTACTTC	CASSSTGWRNDYEQYF
TRBV7-8	NA	TRBD1	16	TRBJ2-5	TGTGCCAGCAGCTTAACCGGGACAGCAACCGCAGAGACCCAGTACTTC	CASSLTGTATAETQYF
TRBV4-1	NA	NA	13	TRBJ2-3	TGCGCCAGCAGCGACAGGAGATCAGATACGCAGTATTTT	CASSDRRSDTQYF
TRBV10-3	few	NA	12	TRBJ2-7	TGTGCCATCAGTGTTGACGGATACGAGCAGTACTTC	CAISVDGYEQYF
TRBV27	once	TRBD1	14	TRBJ1-4	TGTGCCAGCAGAACGACAGGGGTGTATGAAAAACTGTTTTTT	CASRTTGVYEKLFF
TRBV20-1	NA	NA	11	TRBJ2-1	TGCAGTGCTAGAAAGTTCGATGAGCAGTTCTTC	CSARKFDEQFF
TRBV7-2	NA	NA	15	TRBJ2-3	TGTGCCAGCAGCTTAGGCCTTTTACCCACAGATACGCAGTATTTT	CASSLGLLPTDTQYF
TRBV27	NA	TRBD1	11	TRBJ1-4	TGTGCCAGCAGTGATGACAGGGTGCTGTTTTTT	CASSDDRVLFF
TRBV6-5	NA	NA	16	TRBJ1-1	TGTGCCAGCAGTTACTCCCGGGGAATTAAGTACACTGAAGCTTTCTTT	CASSYSRGIKYTEAFF
TRBV11-2	NA	TRBD1	15	TRBJ1-4	TGTGCCAGCAGCTTAAGGACAGGGGTAGATGAAAAACTGTTTTTT	CASSLRTGVDEKLFF
TRBV5-6	once	TRBD1	15	TRBJ1-6	TGTGCCAGCAGCCGGAGGACAGGGGGAAATTCACCCCTCCACTTT	CASSRRTGGNSPLHF
TRBV30	NA	TRBD1	19	TRBJ1-1	TGTGCCTGGACCGGACAGGGGGCGAATTTGAGGAGAGGGAACACTGAAGCTTTCTTT	CAWTGQGANLRRGNTEAFF
TRBV28	NA	NA	17	TRBJ1-3	TGTGCCAGCAGTTACCCCTTCCGCTCGAGCTCTGGAAACACCATATATTTT	CASSYPFRSSSGNTIYF
TRBV11-2	NA	TRBD1	18	TRBJ1-4	TGTGCCAGCAGCTTAGACTCGACAGGGGGCCGGGCTAATGAAAAACTGTTTTTT	CASSLDSTGGRANEKLFF
TRBV7-2	NA	NA	15	TRBJ2-3	TGTGCCAGCAGCTTCGGGCTCCGGGGCACAGATACGCAGTATTTT	CASSFGLRGTDTQYF
TRBV2	NA	NA	13	TRBJ1-2	TGTGCCAGCGGAGAAATAGGCAACTATGGCTACACCTTC	CASGEIGNYGYTF
TRBV18	NA	TRBD1	17	TRBJ2-7	TGTGCCAGCTCACCAAATTCCGGGACAGCAAGCTCCTACGAGCAGTACTTC	CASSPNSGTASSYEQYF
TRBV11-2	NA	TRBD1	15	TRBJ2-7	TGTGCCAGCAGCTTAGAGTGGGACAGAGTCTACGAGCAGTACTTC	CASSLEWDRVYEQYF
TRBV2	NA	TRBD1	13	TRBJ2-7	TGTGCCAGCAGTTTAAGGACAGGCTACGGGCAGTACTTC	CASSLRTGYGQYF
TRBV5-1	NA	TRBD1	16	TRBJ1-1	TGCGCCAGCAGCTCTCCGGGACAGAACTTGAACACTGAAGCTTTCTTT	CASSSPGQNLNTEAFF
TRBV19	NA	NA	13	TRBJ1-2	TGTGCCAGTAGTATCCTAGCTAACTATGGCTACACCTTC	CASSILANYGYTF
TRBV7-9	NA	NA	15	TRBJ1-1	TGTGCCAGCAGCTCCGTAATGTGGGGGAACACTGAAGCTTTCTTT	CASSSVMWGNTEAFF
TRBV2	once	TRBD1	14	TRBJ1-1	TGTGCCAGCAGCGATCAGGGGGCGCCCACTGAAGCTTTCTTT	CASSDQGAPTEAFF
TRBV6-1	few	NA	14	TRBJ2-7	TGTGCCAGCAGTGAAGCCTCAAACTCCTACGAGCAGTACTTC	CASSEASNSYEQYF
TRBV30	few	NA	12	TRBJ2-7	TGTGCCTGGAGTGGGGGGTTCTACGAGCAGTACTTC	CAWSGGFYEQYF
TRBV6-5	NA	NA	15	TRBJ1-6	TGTGCCAGCAGTTCAATGGCAGCGGAGAATTCACCCCTCCACTTT	CASSSMAAENSPLHF
TRBV27	NA	TRBD1	14	TRBJ2-7	TGTGCCAGTTACCCGGGGGACAGGGTCTACGAGCAGTACTTC	CASYPGDRVYEQYF
TRBV11-2	NA	NA	13	TRBJ2-7	TGTGCCAGCAGTCGTGGACAGACCTACGAGCAGTACTTC	CASSRGQTYEQYF
TRBV7-9	once	TRBD1	14	TRBJ1-6	TGTGCCAGCAGCTTAACGGGACAGAATTCACCCCTCCACTTT	CASSLTGQNSPLHF
TRBV6-1	NA	TRBD1	15	TRBJ1-1	TGTGCCAGCTGGCGACAGGGCCTATCGAACACTGAAGATTTCTTT	CASWRQGLSNTEDFF
TRBV5-1	NA	NA	15	TRBJ2-6	TGCGCCAGCAGGGAGGCGGGGAACGGGGCCAACGTCCTGACTTTC	CASREAGNGANVLTF